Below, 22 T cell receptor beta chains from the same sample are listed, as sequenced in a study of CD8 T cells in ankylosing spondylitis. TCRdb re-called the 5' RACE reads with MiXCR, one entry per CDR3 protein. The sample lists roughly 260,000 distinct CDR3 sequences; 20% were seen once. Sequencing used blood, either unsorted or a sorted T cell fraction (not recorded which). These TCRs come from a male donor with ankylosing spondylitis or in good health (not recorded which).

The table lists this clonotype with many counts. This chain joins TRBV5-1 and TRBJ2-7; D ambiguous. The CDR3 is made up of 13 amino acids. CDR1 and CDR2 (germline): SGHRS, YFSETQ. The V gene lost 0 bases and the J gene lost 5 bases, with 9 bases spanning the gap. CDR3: CASSLEGLDEQYV. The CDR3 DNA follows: TGCGCCAGCAGCTTGGAAGGGCTCGACGAGCAGTACGTC.

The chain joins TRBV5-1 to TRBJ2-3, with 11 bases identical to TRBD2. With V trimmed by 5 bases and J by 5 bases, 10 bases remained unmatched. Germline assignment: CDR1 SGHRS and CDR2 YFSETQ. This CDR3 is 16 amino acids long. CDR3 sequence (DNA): TGCGCCAGCAGAGAAGGGACTAGCGGAGTCATAGATACGCAGTATTTT. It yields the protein CASREGTSGVIDTQYF.

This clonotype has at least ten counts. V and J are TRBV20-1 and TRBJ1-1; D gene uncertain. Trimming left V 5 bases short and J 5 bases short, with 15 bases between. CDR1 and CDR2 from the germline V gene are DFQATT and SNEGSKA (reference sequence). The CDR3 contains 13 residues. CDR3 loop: CSAPEEGRTEAFF. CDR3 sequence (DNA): TGCAGTGCTCCTGAGGAAGGCAGGACTGAAGCTTTCTTT.

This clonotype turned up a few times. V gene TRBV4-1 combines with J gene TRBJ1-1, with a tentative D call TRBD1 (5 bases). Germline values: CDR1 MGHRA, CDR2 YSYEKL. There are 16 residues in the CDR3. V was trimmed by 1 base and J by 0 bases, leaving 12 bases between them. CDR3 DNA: TGCGCCAGCAGCCAAGTCGGGGGGAGGATGAACACTGAAGCTTTCTTT. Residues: CASSQVGGRMNTEAFF.

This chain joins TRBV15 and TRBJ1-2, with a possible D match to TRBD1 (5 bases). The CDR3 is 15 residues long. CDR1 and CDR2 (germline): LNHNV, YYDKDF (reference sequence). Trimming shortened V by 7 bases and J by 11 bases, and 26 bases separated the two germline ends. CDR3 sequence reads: CATTFELGRRRGYTF. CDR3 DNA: TGTGCCACCACCTTTGAACTGGGGCGCCGCCGGGGTTACACCTTC.

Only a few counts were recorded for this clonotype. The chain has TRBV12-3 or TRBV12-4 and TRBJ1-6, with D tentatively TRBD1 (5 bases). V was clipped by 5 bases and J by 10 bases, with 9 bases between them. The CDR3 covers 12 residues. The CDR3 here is CASSSRGSPLHF. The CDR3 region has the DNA TGTGCCAGCAGTAGCCGGGGGTCACCCCTCCACTTT.

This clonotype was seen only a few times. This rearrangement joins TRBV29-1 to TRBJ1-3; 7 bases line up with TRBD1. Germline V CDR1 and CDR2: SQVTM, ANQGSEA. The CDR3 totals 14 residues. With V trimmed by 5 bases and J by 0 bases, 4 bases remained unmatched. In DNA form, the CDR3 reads TGCAGCGTTCAGGGGGGCTTCTCTGGAAACACCATATATTTT. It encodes CSVQGGFSGNTIYF.

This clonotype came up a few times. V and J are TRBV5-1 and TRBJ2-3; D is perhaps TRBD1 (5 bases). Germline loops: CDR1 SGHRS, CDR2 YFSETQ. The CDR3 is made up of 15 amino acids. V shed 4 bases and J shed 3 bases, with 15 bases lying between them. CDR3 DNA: TGCGCCAGCAGCCTTCAACAGGTCGGGACAGATACGCAGTATTTT. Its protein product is CASSLQQVGTDTQYF. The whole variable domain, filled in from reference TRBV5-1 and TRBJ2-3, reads KAGVTQTPRYLIKTRGQQVTLSCSPISGHRSVSWYQQTPGQGLQFLFEYFSETQRNKGNFPGRFSGRQFSNSRSEMNVSTLELGDSALYLCASSLQQVGTDTQYFGPGTRLTVL.

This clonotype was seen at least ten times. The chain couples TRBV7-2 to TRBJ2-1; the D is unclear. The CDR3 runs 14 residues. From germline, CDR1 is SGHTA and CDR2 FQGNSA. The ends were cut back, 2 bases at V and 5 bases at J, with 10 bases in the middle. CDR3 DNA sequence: TGTGCCAGCAGCTTATTAACACGAAACAATGAGCAGTTCTTC. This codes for CASSLLTRNNEQFF.

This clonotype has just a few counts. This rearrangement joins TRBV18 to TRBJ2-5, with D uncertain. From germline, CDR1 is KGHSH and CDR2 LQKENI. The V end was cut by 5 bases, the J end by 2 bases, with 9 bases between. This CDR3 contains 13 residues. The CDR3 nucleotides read TGTGCCAGCTCAGCAAGACATCAAGAGACCCAGTACTTC. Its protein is CASSARHQETQYF.

The CDR3 protein is CASTLGGKEKLFF. The CDR3 region has the DNA TGTGCCAGCACCTTGGGGGGGAAGGAAAAACTGTTTTTT. The chain is built from TRBV12-3 or TRBV12-4 and TRBJ1-4, with D perhaps TRBD1 (5 bases). This CDR3 is 13 amino acids long. V dropped 7 bases and J dropped 8 bases, with 14 bases sitting between them.

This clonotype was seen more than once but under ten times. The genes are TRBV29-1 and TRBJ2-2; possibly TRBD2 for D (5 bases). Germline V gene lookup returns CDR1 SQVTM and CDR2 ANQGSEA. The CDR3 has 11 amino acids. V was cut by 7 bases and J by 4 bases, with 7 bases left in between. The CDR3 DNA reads TGCAGCGCGAGCGGCACCGGGGAGCTGTTTTTT. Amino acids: CSASGTGELFF.

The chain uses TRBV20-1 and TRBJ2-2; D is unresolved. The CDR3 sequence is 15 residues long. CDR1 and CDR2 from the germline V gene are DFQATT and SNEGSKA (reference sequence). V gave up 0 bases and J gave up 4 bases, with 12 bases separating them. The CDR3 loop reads CSARDSGRSTGELFF. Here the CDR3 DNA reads TGCAGTGCTAGAGATAGTGGCCGCTCCACCGGGGAGCTGTTTTTT.

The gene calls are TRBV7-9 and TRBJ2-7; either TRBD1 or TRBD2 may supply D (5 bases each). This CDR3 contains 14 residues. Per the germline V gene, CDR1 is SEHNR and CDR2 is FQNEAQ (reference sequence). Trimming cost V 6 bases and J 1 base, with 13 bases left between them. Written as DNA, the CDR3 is TGTGCCAGCAGTACCTCTGGGGGATCCTACGAGCAGTACGTC. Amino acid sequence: CASSTSGGSYEQYV.

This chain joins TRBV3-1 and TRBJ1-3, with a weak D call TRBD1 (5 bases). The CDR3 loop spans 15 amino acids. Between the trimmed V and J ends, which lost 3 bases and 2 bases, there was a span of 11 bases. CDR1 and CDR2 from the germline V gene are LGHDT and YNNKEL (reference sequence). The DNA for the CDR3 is TGTGCCAGCAGCCATCTCGGGGCCACTGGAAACACCATATATTTT. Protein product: CASSHLGATGNTIYF. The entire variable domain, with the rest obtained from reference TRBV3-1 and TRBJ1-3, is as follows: DTAVSQTPKYLVTQMGNDKSIKCEQNLGHDTMYWYKQDSKKFLKIMFSYNNKELIINETVPNRFSPKSPDKAHLNLHINSLELGDSAVYFCASSHLGATGNTIYFGEGSWLTVV.

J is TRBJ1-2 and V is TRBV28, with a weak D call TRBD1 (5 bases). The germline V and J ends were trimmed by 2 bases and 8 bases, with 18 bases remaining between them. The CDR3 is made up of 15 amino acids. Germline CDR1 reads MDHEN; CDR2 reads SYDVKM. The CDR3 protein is CASSLAPGAGDGYTF. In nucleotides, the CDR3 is TGTGCCAGCAGTTTAGCCCCAGGAGCCGGGGACGGCTACACCTTC.

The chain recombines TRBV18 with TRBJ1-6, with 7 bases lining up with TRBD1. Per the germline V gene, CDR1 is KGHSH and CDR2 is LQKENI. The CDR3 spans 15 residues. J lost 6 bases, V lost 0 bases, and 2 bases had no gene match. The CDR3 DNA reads TGTGCCAGCTCACCACCGACAGGGCCTAATTCACCCCTCCACTTT. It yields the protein CASSPPTGPNSPLHF.

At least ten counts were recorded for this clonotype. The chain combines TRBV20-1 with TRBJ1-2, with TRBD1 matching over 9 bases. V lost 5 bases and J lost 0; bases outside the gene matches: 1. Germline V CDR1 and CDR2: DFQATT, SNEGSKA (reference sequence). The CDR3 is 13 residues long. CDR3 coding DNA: TGCAGTGCTGGGACAGGGCCTAACTATGGCTACACCTTC. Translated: CSAGTGPNYGYTF.

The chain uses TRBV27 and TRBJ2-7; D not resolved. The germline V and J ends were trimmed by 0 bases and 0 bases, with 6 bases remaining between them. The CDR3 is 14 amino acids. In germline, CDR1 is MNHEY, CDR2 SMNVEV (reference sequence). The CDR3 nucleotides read TGTGCCAGCAGTTTATCGGGCTACTCCTACGAGCAGTACGTC. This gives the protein CASSLSGYSYEQYV.

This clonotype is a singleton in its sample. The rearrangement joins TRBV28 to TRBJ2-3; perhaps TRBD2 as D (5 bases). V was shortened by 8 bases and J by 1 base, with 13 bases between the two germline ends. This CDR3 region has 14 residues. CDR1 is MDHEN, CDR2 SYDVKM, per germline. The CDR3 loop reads CASRGLLGTDTQYF. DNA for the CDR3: TGTGCCAGCCGAGGACTGCTAGGCACAGATACGCAGTATTTT. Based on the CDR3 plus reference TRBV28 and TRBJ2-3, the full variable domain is DVKVTQSSRYLVKRTGEKVFLECVQDMDHENMFWYRQDPGLGLRLIYFSYDVKMKEKGDIPEGYSVSREKKERFSLILESASTNQTSMYLCASRGLLGTDTQYFGPGTRLTVL.

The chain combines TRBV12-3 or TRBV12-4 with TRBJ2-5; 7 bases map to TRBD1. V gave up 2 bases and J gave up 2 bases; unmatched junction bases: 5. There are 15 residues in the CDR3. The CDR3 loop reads CASSLLGTAQETQYF. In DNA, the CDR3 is TGTGCCAGCAGTTTACTTGGGACAGCTCAAGAGACCCAGTACTTC.

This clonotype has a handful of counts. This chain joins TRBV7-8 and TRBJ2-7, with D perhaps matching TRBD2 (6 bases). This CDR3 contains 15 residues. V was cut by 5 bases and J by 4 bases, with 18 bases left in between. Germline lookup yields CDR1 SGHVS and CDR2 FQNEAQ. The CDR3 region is CASSHRLSGFYEQYV. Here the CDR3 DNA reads TGTGCCAGCAGCCATCGCCTTAGCGGATTTTACGAGCAGTACGTC.